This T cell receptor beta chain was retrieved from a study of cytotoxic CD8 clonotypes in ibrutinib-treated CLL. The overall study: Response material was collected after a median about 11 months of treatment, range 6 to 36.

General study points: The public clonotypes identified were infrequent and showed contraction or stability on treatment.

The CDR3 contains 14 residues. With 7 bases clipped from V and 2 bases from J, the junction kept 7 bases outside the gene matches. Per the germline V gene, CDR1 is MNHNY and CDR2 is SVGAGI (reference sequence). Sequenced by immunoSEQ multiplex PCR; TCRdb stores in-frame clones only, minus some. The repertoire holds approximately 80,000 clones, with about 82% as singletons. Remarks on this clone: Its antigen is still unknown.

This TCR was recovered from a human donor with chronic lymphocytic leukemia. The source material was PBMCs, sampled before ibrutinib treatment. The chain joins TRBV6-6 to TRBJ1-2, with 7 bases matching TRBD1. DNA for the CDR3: TGTGCCAGCACCGCATTCAGGGGGAACTATGGCTACACCTTC. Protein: CASTAFRGNYGYTF.